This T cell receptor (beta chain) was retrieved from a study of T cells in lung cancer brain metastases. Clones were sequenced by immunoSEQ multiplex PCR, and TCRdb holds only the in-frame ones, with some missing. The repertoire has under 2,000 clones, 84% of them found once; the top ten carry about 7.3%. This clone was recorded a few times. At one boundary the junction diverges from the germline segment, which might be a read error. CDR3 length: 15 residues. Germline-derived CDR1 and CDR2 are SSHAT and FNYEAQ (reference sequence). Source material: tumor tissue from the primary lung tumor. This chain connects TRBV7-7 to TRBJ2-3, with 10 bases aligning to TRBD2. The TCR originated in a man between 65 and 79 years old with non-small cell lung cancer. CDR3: CASSLGLAGEDTQYF. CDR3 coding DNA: TGTGCTAGCAGCTTAGGCCTAGCGGGAGAGGATACGCAGTATTTT.